These 13 T cell receptor beta chains originate from one sample sequenced in a study of blood T cell repertoires in COVID-19. Generated by immunoSEQ multiplex PCR, the TCRdb table keeps only in-frame clones and is missing some. The sample lists hundreds of thousands of clones, around 85% occurring once. Sequencing input: PBMCs or T cells enriched from blood (not recorded which). These receptors all come from a woman in her forties who had recovered from COVID-19.

This clone was picked up one time. The chain carries TRBV10-3 and TRBJ1-1; D possibly corresponds to TRBD1 (5 bases). Trimming removed 3 bases from V and 11 bases from J, with 19 bases in between. The CDR3 is made up of 14 amino acids. The germline V gene has CDR1 ENHRY and CDR2 SYGVKD. CDR3 protein: CAISEGGAASRAFF. The CDR3 DNA reads as TGTGCCATCAGTGAAGGCGGGGCCGCCTCTCGTGCTTTCTTT.

The chain recombines TRBV27 with TRBJ1-1; 7 bases align to TRBD1. Per the germline V gene, CDR1 is MNHEY and CDR2 is SMNVEV (reference sequence). The CDR3 runs to 15 residues. Unmatched junction bases numbered 10, after V lost 3 bases and J lost 6 bases. CDR3 nucleotides: TGTGCCAGCAGTTTCCTTACAGGGGCGGGCGCTGAAGCTTTCTTT. Translation: CASSFLTGAGAEAFF.

Only one count was recorded for this clone. The chain uses TRBV2 and TRBJ2-7, with 7 positions matching TRBD2. Germline CDR1 and CDR2: SNHLY and FYNNEI. The CDR3 runs 15 residues. V lost 1 base to trimming and J lost 5 bases; unmatched junction nucleotides: 8. The DNA for the CDR3 is TGTGCCAGCAGTGAAGAAGTGGGAGGGCCGCACGAGCAGTACTTC. It yields the protein CASSEEVGGPHEQYF.

The genes are TRBV7-6 and TRBJ2-1; 8 bases line up with TRBD2. V shed 5 bases and J 3 bases; nucleotides not matched to a gene: 6. Germline V gene data show CDR1 as SGHVS and CDR2 as FNYEAQ. This CDR3 has 15 residues. The CDR3 here is CASSRSGTSYNEQFF. In DNA form, the CDR3 reads TGTGCCAGCAGCCGTTCCGGGACTAGCTACAATGAGCAGTTCTTC.

In DNA form, the CDR3 reads TGTGCCAGCAGCTCCGGGACACTCCTTTACGAGCAGTACTTC. Translating it yields CASSSGTLLYEQYF. The V gene is TRBV7-2, the J gene TRBJ2-7; maybe TRBD1 (6 bases). The germline gives CDR1 SGHTA, CDR2 FQGNSA. The CDR3 has 14 residues. V lost 4 bases and J lost 4, with 14 bases in between.

The J gene is TRBJ1-1, the V gene TRBV18, with D possibly being TRBD1 (5 bases). The V gene lost 4 bases and the J gene lost 1 base, with 13 bases spanning the gap. The CDR3 extends over 15 amino acids. Germline lookup yields CDR1 KGHSH and CDR2 LQKENI. The CDR3 loop is CASSQGLGPNTEAFF. CDR3 coding DNA: TGTGCCAGCTCACAGGGACTGGGACCGAACACTGAAGCTTTCTTT. Combining the CDR3 with reference TRBV18 and TRBJ1-1 gives the whole variable domain NAGVMQNPRHLVRRRGQEARLRCSPMKGHSHVYWYRQLPEEGLKFMVYLQKENIIDESGMPKERFSAEFPKEGPSILRIQQVVRGDSAAYFCASSQGLGPNTEAFFGQGTRLTVV.

The chain joins TRBV12-1 to TRBJ2-7; TRBD1, the table's D call, lacks a check against the DNA. TRBV12-1 is reported as a pseudogene. The CDR3 length is 16 residues. The CDR3 spells CVTHPGRNRSSYEQYF. Here the CDR3 DNA reads TGTGTTACCCATCCAGGGCGGAACCGGAGCTCCTACGAGCAGTACTTC.

The chain combines TRBV5-4 with TRBJ2-3; 9 bases are shared with TRBD2. CDR3 length: 14 residues. Germline loops: CDR1 SGHNT, CDR2 YYREEE (reference sequence). The ends lost 0 bases at V and 8 bases at J; junction bases unmatched: 4. CDR3 loop: CASSLAGGRGTQYF. The CDR3 nucleotides are TGTGCCAGCAGCTTGGCCGGCGGGAGGGGTACGCAGTATTTT.

The CDR3 protein is CSASSGTGENTIYF. In DNA form, the CDR3 reads TGCAGTGCTAGTTCAGGGACAGGGGAAAACACCATATATTTT. The V call is TRBV20-1, the J call TRBJ1-3; the match to TRBD1 covers 10 bases. Germline V CDR1 and CDR2: DFQATT, SNEGSKA (reference sequence). The J segment lost 6 bases and the V segment lost 3 bases, leaving 5 bases of the junction unmatched. This CDR3 region has 14 residues.

The chain couples TRBV7-2 to TRBJ1-5, with 9 positions matching TRBD1. J lost 7 bases, V lost 5 bases, and 9 bases had no gene match. The CDR3 length is 15 residues. Germline loops: CDR1 SGHTA, CDR2 FQGNSA. CDR3 in DNA: TGTGCCAGCAGCCCAGGGACAGGGTTGGGGCAGCCCCAGCATTTT. This gives the protein CASSPGTGLGQPQHF.

This clone was recorded once. The V call is TRBV2, the J call TRBJ2-5; the match to TRBD2 covers 8 bases. The CDR3 has 14 residues. V lost 7 bases to trimming and J lost 3 bases; unmatched junction nucleotides: 7. Germline assignment: CDR1 SNHLY and CDR2 FYNNEI. CDR3 in amino acids: CASTVLLAEETQYF. The DNA of the CDR3 is TGTGCCAGCACCGTCCTACTAGCGGAAGAGACCCAGTACTTC. Complete variable domain (other parts from reference TRBV2 and TRBJ2-5): EPEVTQTPSHQVTQMGQEVILRCVPISNHLYFYWYRQILGQKVEFLVSFYNNEISEKSEIFDDQFSVERPDGSNFTLKIRSTKLEDSAMYFCASTVLLAEETQYFGPGTRLLVL.

In its sample, this clone was seen a few times. The J gene is TRBJ1-2, the V gene TRBV5-8; D not certain. This CDR3 is 12 amino acids long. Per the germline V gene, CDR1 is SGHTS and CDR2 is YDEGEE. Trimming left V 3 bases short and J 5 bases short, with 8 bases between. In nucleotides, the CDR3 is TGTGCCAGCAGCTCCCAGGATTATGGCTACACCTTC. Protein product: CASSSQDYGYTF. Using reference TRBV5-8 and TRBJ1-2 for the parts outside the CDR3, the full variable domain is EAGVTQSPTHLIKTRGQQATLRCSPISGHTSVYWYQQALGLGLQFLLWYDEGEERNRGNFPPRFSGRQFPNYSSELNVNALELEDSALYLCASSSQDYGYTFGSGTRLTVV.

The gene calls are TRBV28 and TRBJ2-7, with 11 bases identical to TRBD2. The junction had 15 bases not matched to a gene; V was cut back by 7 bases and J by 7 bases. The CDR3 has 16 residues. Germline V gene sequence: CDR1 MDHEN, CDR2 SYDVKM. This CDR3 reads CASKGGSGRAFGEQYF. The CDR3 nucleotides are TGTGCCAGCAAGGGGGGTAGCGGGAGGGCCTTCGGGGAGCAGTACTTC.